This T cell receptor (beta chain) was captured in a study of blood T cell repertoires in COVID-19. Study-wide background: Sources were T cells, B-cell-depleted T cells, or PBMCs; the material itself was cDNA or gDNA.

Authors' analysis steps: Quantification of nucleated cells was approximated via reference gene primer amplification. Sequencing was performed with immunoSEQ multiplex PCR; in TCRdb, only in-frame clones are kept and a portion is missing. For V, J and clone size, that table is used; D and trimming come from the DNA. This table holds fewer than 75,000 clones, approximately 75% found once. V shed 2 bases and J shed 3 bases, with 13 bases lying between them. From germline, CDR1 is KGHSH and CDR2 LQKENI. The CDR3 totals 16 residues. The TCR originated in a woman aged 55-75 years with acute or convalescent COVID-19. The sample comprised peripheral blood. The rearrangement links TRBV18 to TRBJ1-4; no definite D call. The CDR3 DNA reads TGTGCCAGCTCACCAGGAATGGGTGCGGCTAATGAAAAACTGTTTTTT. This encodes CASSPGMGAANEKLFF.